This T cell receptor (beta chain) appears in the sequencing data of a study of T cell repertoires in cytomegalovirus infection. TCRdb fed the reads into MiXCR, producing one record per CDR3 protein. The sample includes 200,000 to 250,000 distinct CDR3 sequences, around two fifths of them seen just once. Between the trimmed V and J ends, which lost 0 bases and 0 bases, there was a span of 12 bases. Germline V lookup: CDR1 DFQATT, CDR2 SNEGSKA (reference sequence). CDR3 length equals 15 residues. To note about this clonotype: Its target is not known.

This chain joins TRBV20-1 and TRBJ2-7; a weak D match, TRBD1 (5 bases). The receptor was isolated from a human donor in good health (CMV status not recorded). Some clones in this sample may be carry-over from other donors' samples. The source was CD8+ T cells from cultured PBMCs, collected from culture after CMV antigen stimulation. The CDR3 here is CSARDREQASYEQYF. CDR3 sequence (DNA): TGCAGTGCTAGAGATAGAGAACAGGCCTCCTACGAGCAGTACTTC.